This is a list of T cell receptor beta chains from one sample in a study of shared clonotypes between healthy human individuals. Some clones are missing from TCRdb's copy, which holds only in-frame ones; the method was immunoSEQ multiplex PCR. The sample records about 2 million clones, less than 95% being singletons. Sequenced: naive CD8+ T cells sorted from blood. All receptors come from a man aged 18 to 29 in good health. Each CDR3 is given without its conserved first and last residue. Each record gives: V gene, CDR3 protein.

>TRBV27
ASSYGPNTEAF
>TRBV4-1
ASSQDEREWTDTQY
>TRBV5-5
ASIRLDHYEQY
>TRBV5-4
ASSGWVGDRDYGYT
>TRBV10-3
AINDQTTGNTIY
>TRBV28
ASSFPPEGGGDTGELF
>TRBV7-9
ASSPDGTAYEQY
>TRBV29-1
SVVASSYEQY
>TRBV6-5
ASSKTGSGYEQY
>TRBV4-2
ASSPTGVSEAF
>TRBV4-1
ASSQTQGLGEF
>TRBV6-1
ASSDAFWRPQETQY
>TRBV15
ATSGAALAKNIQY
>TRBV11-2
ASSLVAGEADTQY
>TRBV4-1
ASSRSGSRSGELF
>TRBV28
ASSLSGPGYEQY
>TRBV29-1
SVAGTGSYNEQF
>TRBV29-1
SVPDDPSTDTQY
>TRBV4-1
ASSQVSDQSPLH
>TRBV27
ASSEVLAGGPDTQY
>TRBV5-6
ASSGKEQY
>TRBV7-9
ASSFTTPSSYEQY
>TRBV4-3
ASSSAEETDHTEAF
>TRBV7-8
ASSLALAGGPFSYNEQF
>TRBV4-3
ASSQDQAGEWYEQY
>TRBV10-3
ASFSYEQY